This TCR beta chain was identified in a study of Graves' ophthalmopathy and Graves' hyperthyroidism. As the template, RNA transcripts were used to amplify TCR beta CDR3 regions. The first round was an RT-PCR with HTBI primers, and the second round was a multiplex PCR. TCRdb redid the calling of the multiplex PCR reads with MiXCR, one entry per CDR3 protein. The sample has about 740,000 distinct CDR3 sequences, around 40% seen once; the top ten hold about 40%. A duration under 3 months, NOSPECS ≥4, CAS ≥3 and moderate-to-severe activity characterized the donors with ophthalmopathy. This clonotype was seen many times. This CDR3 comprises 13 residues. The germline gives CDR1 ENHRY, CDR2 SYGVKD. With V trimmed by 5 bases and J by 4 bases, 2 bases remained unmatched.

Sequenced material: peripheral blood. The chain employs TRBV10-3 and TRBJ1-5; TRBD1 aligns across 7 bases. The TCR originated in an adult man with Graves' ophthalmopathy. This CDR3 reads CAISPGQNQPQHF. In DNA, the CDR3 is TGTGCCATCAGTCCGGGACAGAATCAGCCCCAGCATTTT.